What follows are 21 T cell receptor beta chains derived from one specimen sequenced in a study of neurological immune-mediated disorders. TCRdb reanalysed the 5' RACE reads using MiXCR and keeps one entry per CDR3 protein. The sample shows fewer than 60,000 distinct CDR3 sequences, roughly 3.8% of them seen only once. The specimen was PBMCs. The receptor source for this set is a man in his sixties with multiple sclerosis.

This clonotype has at least ten counts. V and J are TRBV6-5 and TRBJ2-2; TRBD1 might be the D (5 bases). This CDR3 contains 13 residues. CDR1 MNHEY and CDR2 SVGAGI come from the germline V gene. Trimming took 0 bases from V and 9 from J, leaving 8 bases between them. The CDR3 sequence is CASSYSQGRELFF. CDR3 DNA: TGTGCCAGCAGTTACTCCCAGGGAAGGGAGCTGTTTTTT.

This clonotype was detected ten times or more. The chain employs TRBV7-8 and TRBJ2-1, with a tentative D call TRBD2 (7 bases). Trimming stripped 0 bases from V and 7 bases from J, with 10 bases between. This CDR3 spans 14 amino acids. CDR1 is SGHVS, CDR2 FQNEAQ, per germline. The CDR3 coding sequence is TGTGCCAGCAGCTTAGCGGGGGGGCGGAATGAGCAGTTCTTC. Protein: CASSLAGGRNEQFF.

This clonotype occurred many times. This chain links TRBV2 with TRBJ2-4; D assignment may be TRBD1 or TRBD2 (6 bases each). CDR3 size: 16 residues. V was trimmed by 7 bases and J by 2 bases, leaving 18 bases between them. Germline loops: CDR1 SNHLY, CDR2 FYNNEI. The CDR3, as DNA: TGTGCCAGCATACGTAGAGGGGGGTCGTCCAAAAACATTCAGTACTTC. The encoded protein is CASIRRGGSSKNIQYF.

This rearrangement joins TRBV5-6 to TRBJ1-1; the match to TRBD1 covers 8 bases. Per the germline V gene, CDR1 is SGHDT and CDR2 is YYEEEE. The CDR3 loop spans 18 amino acids. The trim removed 0 bases at V and 4 bases at J, leaving 14 bases unmatched. The CDR3 protein is CASSLGGQVTLVFTEAFF. The CDR3 DNA sequence: TGTGCCAGCAGCTTGGGGGGACAGGTCACATTGGTTTTCACTGAAGCTTTCTTT.

This clonotype was counted ten times or more. This chain joins TRBV20-1 and TRBJ1-5; D is uncertain. Germline V gene sequence: CDR1 DFQATT, CDR2 SNEGSKA (reference sequence). The ends were cut back, 0 bases at V and 7 bases at J, with 4 bases in the middle. CDR3 length equals 11 residues. CDR3 nucleotides: TGCAGTGCTAGAGATATGCAGCCCCAGCATTTT. Protein sequence: CSARDMQPQHF.

This clonotype was counted many times. This rearrangement joins TRBV6-1 to TRBJ2-5, with TRBD2 matching over 11 bases. The V gene end was trimmed by 7 bases and the J gene end by 4 bases; junction bases not matched to a gene: 8. The CDR3 covers 15 residues. Germline V gene data show CDR1 as MNHNS and CDR2 as SASEGT. CDR3 in DNA: TGTGCCAGCAAAGGGCTAGCGGGGGGCGGAGAGACCCAGTACTTC. Its protein is CASKGLAGGGETQYF.

This clonotype was seen a few times. Since a much larger clone is just one base distant, this may be a read error. The chain has TRBV7-2 and TRBJ2-1; the D is unclear. The CDR3 runs to 14 residues. The germline V gene has CDR1 SGHTA and CDR2 FQGNSA. For the CDR3, the DNA is TGTGCCAGCAGCTTAAGGGAAATGTACAATGCGCAGTTCTTC. Protein: CASSLREMYNAQFF.

This clonotype was observed many times. This chain links TRBV20-1 with TRBJ2-7, with 8 bases lining up with TRBD2. The CDR3 is made up of 15 amino acids. V lost 1 base, J lost 6 bases, and 11 bases stayed unmatched. From germline, CDR1 is DFQATT and CDR2 SNEGSKA (reference sequence). The CDR3 is CSARAPGLGGIEQYF. In DNA form, the CDR3 reads TGCAGTGCTAGAGCCCCGGGACTAGGAGGCATCGAGCAGTACTTC.

This clonotype was picked up many times. The J gene is TRBJ1-1, the V gene TRBV7-9; no firm D call. Trimming stripped 5 bases from V and 5 bases from J, with 15 bases between. The CDR3 extends over 14 amino acids. CDR1 and CDR2 from the germline V gene are SEHNR and FQNEAQ (reference sequence). The CDR3 DNA follows: TGTGCCAGCAGCCCTGGGCGGAAAAGAACTGAAGCTTTCTTT. This codes for CASSPGRKRTEAFF.

This clonotype occurred many times. The rearrangement joins TRBV20-1 to TRBJ1-5, with TRBD1 matching 8 bases. The CDR3 loop spans 12 amino acids. Per the germline V gene, CDR1 is DFQATT and CDR2 is SNEGSKA (reference sequence). J gave up 5 bases and V 6 bases, and 3 bases lay outside the gene matches. Here the CDR3 DNA reads TGCAGTGCCAAGACAGGGGATCAGCCCCAGCATTTT. Protein product: CSAKTGDQPQHF.

This clonotype was recorded at least ten times. The chain links TRBV7-2 to TRBJ2-3; D is unresolved. Trimming took off 5 bases at V and 3 bases at J, with 9 bases between the two ends. Germline V gene sequence: CDR1 SGHTA, CDR2 FQGNSA. This CDR3 contains 13 residues. The CDR3 DNA reads TGTGCCAGCAGCAGCCTACGGACAGATACGCAGTATTTT. It yields the protein CASSSLRTDTQYF.

This clonotype was recorded many times. The V call is TRBV24-1, the J call TRBJ2-2, with D possibly matching TRBD1 (5 bases). Germline CDR1 KGHDR, CDR2 SFDVKD. This CDR3 is built from 13 residues. V was cut by 4 bases and J by 13 bases, with 15 bases left in between. The CDR3 bases are TGTGCCACCAGTGACCCGGACCTTAGGGGGCTGTTTTTT. This sequence encodes CATSDPDLRGLFF.

This clonotype was detected ten times or more. The chain links TRBV20-1 to TRBJ1-1; D ambiguous. CDR1 and CDR2 (germline): DFQATT, SNEGSKA (reference sequence). The CDR3 has 13 amino acids. CDR3 nucleotide sequence: TGCAGCGGAGATGGAGGGATGAACACTGAAGCTTTCTTT. Residues: CSGDGGMNTEAFF.

At least ten counts were recorded for this clonotype. The rearrangement links TRBV10-3 to TRBJ2-5, with D perhaps being TRBD1 or TRBD2 (6 bases each). V shed 3 bases and J shed 4 bases, with 9 bases lying between them. The CDR3 consists of 13 residues. From germline, CDR1 is ENHRY and CDR2 SYGVKD. The CDR3 coding sequence is TGTGCCATCAGTGATGGGGGGCGAGAGACCCAGTACTTC. Its translation is CAISDGGRETQYF.

This clonotype was counted many times. The rearrangement links TRBV6-6 to TRBJ2-7, with a weak D call TRBD1 (7 bases). CDR1 is MNHNY and CDR2 is SVGAGI in the germline V gene (reference sequence). The CDR3 is made up of 14 amino acids. Trimming removed 7 bases from V and 6 bases from J, with 19 bases in between. Written as DNA, the CDR3 is TGTGCCAGCAACCGCGGGACAGCGACGGGCGAGCAGTACTTC. It codes for CASNRGTATGEQYF.

This clonotype was observed many times. One end of the junction fails to match germline, which may point to a read error. This sequence joins TRBV7-6 and TRBJ1-6, with unresolved D. Per germline, CDR1 SGHVS and CDR2 FNYEAQ. The CDR3 extends over 15 amino acids. Here the CDR3 reads CASSLVEATNSTLNF. Written as DNA, the CDR3 is TGTGCCAGCAGCTTAGTTGAGGCAACTAATTCAACCCTCAACTTT. Supplemented by reference TRBV7-6 and TRBJ1-6, the full variable domain reads GAGVSQSPRYKVTKRGQDVALRCDPISGHVSLYWYRQALGQGPEFLTYFNYEAQQDKSGLPNDRFSAERPEGSISTLTIQRTEQRDSAMYRCASSLVEATNSTLNFGNGTRLTVT.

A few counts support this clonotype. This may be a read error: a much more frequent sequence differs by one nucleotide. The chain couples TRBV28 to TRBJ2-1, with D hard to call. Trimming took 7 bases from V and 2 from J, leaving 12 bases between them. The V gene's germline CDR1 is MDHEN and CDR2 SYDVKM. The length of the CDR3 is 14 residues. The CDR3 protein is CASNTPGTYNEQFF. The CDR3 nucleotides read TGTGCCAGCAACACTCCGGGTACCTACAATGAGCAGTTCTTC. The complete variable domain, with remaining parts taken from reference TRBV28 and TRBJ2-1, reads DVKVTQSSRYLVKRTGEKVFLECVQDMDHENMFWYRQDPGLGLRLIYFSYDVKMKEKGDIPEGYSVSREKKERFSLILESASTNQTSMYLCASNTPGTYNEQFFGPGTRLTVL.

This clonotype was seen a handful of times. Without the conserved terminal phenylalanine or tryptophan, this CDR3 likely stems from a read error. CDR3 in amino acids: CASSRHEETQYN. The CDR3 DNA follows: TGTGCCAGCAGTCGACATGAGGAGACCCAGTACAAC. This chain links TRBV12-3 or TRBV12-4 with TRBJ2-5; no reliable D call. The CDR3 has 12 amino acids. V gave up 5 bases and J gave up 5 bases, with 9 bases separating them.

The table lists this clonotype with many counts. The rearrangement joins TRBV20-1 to TRBJ2-3; no firm D call. Per the germline V gene, CDR1 is DFQATT and CDR2 is SNEGSKA (reference sequence). The CDR3 has 12 residues. V was cut by 1 base and J by 6 bases, with 8 bases left in between. The CDR3 protein is CSARGLDDTQYF. The CDR3 DNA follows: TGCAGTGCTAGAGGCCTAGATGATACGCAGTATTTT.

This clonotype has ten or more counts. The J gene is TRBJ2-4, the V gene TRBV20-1; unclear D gene. The V end was cut by 1 base, the J end by 0 bases, with 13 bases between. This CDR3 is 16 amino acids long. The germline CDR1 and CDR2 sequences are DFQATT and SNEGSKA (reference sequence). The CDR3 region is CSARVVRALAKNIQYF. In DNA, the CDR3 is TGCAGTGCTAGAGTTGTGAGAGCTCTAGCCAAAAACATTCAGTACTTC.

This clonotype was seen ten or more times. V usage is TRBV10-3 and J usage is TRBJ2-2, with 7 nucleotides matching TRBD1. The CDR3 sequence is 15 residues long. CDR1 ENHRY and CDR2 SYGVKD come from the germline V gene. The V gene end was trimmed by 3 bases and the J gene end by 4 bases; junction bases not matched to a gene: 5. The CDR3 loop reads CAISDKGAPTGELFF. The CDR3 DNA is TGTGCCATCAGTGATAAGGGGGCGCCCACCGGGGAGCTGTTTTTT.